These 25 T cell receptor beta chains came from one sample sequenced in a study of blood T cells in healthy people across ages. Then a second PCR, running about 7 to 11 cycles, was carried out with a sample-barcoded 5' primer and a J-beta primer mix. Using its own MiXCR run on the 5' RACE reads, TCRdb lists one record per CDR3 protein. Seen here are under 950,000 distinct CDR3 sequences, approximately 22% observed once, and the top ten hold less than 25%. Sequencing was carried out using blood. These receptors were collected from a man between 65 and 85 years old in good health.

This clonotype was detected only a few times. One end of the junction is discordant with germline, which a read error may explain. The CDR3 coding sequence is TGTGCCAGCAGCCCGCAGGGGGTAATCTCCCACAATGAGCAGTTCTTC. Protein: CASSPQGVISHNEQFF. This chain joins TRBV12-3 or TRBV12-4 and TRBJ2-1; 7 bases line up with TRBD1. The CDR3 spans 16 residues.

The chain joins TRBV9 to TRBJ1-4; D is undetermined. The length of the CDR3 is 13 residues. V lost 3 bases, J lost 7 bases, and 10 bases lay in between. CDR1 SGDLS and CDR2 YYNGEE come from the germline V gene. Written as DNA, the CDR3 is TGTGCCAGCAGCGGCGGACCTGCTGAAAAACTGTTTTTT. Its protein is CASSGGPAEKLFF.

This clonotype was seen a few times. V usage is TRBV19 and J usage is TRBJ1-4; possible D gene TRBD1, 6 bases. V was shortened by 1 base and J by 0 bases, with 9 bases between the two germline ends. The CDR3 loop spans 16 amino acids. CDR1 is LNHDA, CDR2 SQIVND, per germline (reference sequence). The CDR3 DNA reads TGTGCCAGTAGTATAGGGGACACCTCAACTAATGAAAAACTGTTTTTT. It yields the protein CASSIGDTSTNEKLFF.

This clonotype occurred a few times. The CDR3 DNA reads TGTGCCAGCAGAAGCCGCCCGGGACTAGCGGGCCGTAGCACAGATACGCAGTATTTT. Residues: CASRSRPGLAGRSTDTQYF. This chain joins TRBV7-2 and TRBJ2-3; 12 bases fit TRBD2. This CDR3 region has 19 residues. The V gene end was trimmed by 6 bases and the J gene end by 0 bases; junction bases not matched to a gene: 13. Germline CDR1 and CDR2: SGHTA and FQGNSA.

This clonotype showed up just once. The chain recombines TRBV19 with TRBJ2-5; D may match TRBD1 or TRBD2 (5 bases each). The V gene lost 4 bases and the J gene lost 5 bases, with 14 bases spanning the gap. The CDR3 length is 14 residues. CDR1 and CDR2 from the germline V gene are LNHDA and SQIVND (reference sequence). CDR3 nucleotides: TGTGCCAGTAGTAGGGGACCCGCTGAGGAGACCCAGTACTTC. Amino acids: CASSRGPAEETQYF.

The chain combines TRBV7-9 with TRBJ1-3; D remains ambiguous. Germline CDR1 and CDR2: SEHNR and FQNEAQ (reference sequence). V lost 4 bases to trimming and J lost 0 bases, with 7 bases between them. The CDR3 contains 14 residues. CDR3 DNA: TGTGCCAGCAGCTCAACAGTCTCTGGAAACACCATATATTTT. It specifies CASSSTVSGNTIYF.

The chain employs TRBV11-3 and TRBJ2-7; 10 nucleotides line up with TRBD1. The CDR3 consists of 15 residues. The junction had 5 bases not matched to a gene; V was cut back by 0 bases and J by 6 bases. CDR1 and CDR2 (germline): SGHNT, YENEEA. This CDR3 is CASSLDGTGVFEQYV. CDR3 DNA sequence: TGTGCCAGCAGCTTAGATGGGACAGGGGTCTTCGAGCAGTACGTC.

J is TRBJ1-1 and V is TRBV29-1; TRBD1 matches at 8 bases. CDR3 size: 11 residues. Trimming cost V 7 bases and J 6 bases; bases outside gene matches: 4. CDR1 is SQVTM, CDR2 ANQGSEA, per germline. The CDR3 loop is CSGNRGSEAFF. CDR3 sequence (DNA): TGCAGCGGCAACAGGGGGTCTGAAGCTTTCTTT.

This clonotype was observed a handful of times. The CDR3 here is CASSATGKGNEQFF. The CDR3 DNA reads TGTGCCAGCAGCGCGACAGGGAAGGGTAATGAGCAGTTCTTC. The chain has TRBV2 and TRBJ2-1, with 7 bases aligning to TRBD1. The ends lost 6 bases at V and 7 bases at J; junction bases unmatched: 9. Germline-derived CDR1 and CDR2 are SNHLY and FYNNEI. This CDR3 comprises 14 residues.

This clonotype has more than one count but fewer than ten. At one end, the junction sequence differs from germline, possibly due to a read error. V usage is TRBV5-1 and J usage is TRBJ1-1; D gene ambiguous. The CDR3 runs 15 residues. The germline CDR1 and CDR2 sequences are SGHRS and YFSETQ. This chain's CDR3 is CASSLVTNTNTEALF. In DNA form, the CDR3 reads TGCGCCAGCAGCTTGGTCACAAACACGAACACTGAAGCTCTCTTT. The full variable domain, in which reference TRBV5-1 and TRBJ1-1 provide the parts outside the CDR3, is KAGVTQTPRYLIKTRGQQVTLSCSPISGHRSVSWYQQTPGQGLQFLFEYFSETQRNKGNFPGRFSGRQFSNSRSEMNVSTLELGDSALYLCASSLVTNTNTEALFGQGTRLTVV.

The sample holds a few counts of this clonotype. The CDR3 loop is CSARISSGSQPQHF. The CDR3 coding sequence is TGCAGTGCTAGAATCTCCAGCGGGTCTCAGCCCCAGCATTTT. V gene TRBV20-1 combines with J gene TRBJ1-5; no clear D. V was cut by 2 bases and J by 6 bases, with 14 bases left in between. The CDR3 runs 14 residues. The germline V gene has CDR1 DFQATT and CDR2 SNEGSKA (reference sequence).

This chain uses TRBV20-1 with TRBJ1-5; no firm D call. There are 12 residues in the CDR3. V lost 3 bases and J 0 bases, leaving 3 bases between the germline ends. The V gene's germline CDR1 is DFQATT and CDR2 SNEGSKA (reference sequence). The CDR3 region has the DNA TGCAGTGCTAGTCTTAGCAATCAGCCCCAGCATTTT. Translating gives CSASLSNQPQHF.

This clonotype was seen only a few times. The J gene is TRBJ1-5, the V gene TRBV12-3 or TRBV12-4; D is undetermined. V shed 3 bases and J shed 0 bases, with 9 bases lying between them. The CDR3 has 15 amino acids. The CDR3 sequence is CASSFGQASNQPQHF. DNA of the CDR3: TGTGCCAGCAGTTTCGGGCAGGCTAGCAATCAGCCCCAGCATTTT.

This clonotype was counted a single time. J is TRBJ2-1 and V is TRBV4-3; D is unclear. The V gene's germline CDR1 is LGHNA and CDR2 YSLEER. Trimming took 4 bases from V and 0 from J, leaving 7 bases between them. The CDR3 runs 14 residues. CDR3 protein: CASSRRSSYNEQFF. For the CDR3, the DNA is TGCGCCAGCAGCCGAAGGAGCTCCTACAATGAGCAGTTCTTC.

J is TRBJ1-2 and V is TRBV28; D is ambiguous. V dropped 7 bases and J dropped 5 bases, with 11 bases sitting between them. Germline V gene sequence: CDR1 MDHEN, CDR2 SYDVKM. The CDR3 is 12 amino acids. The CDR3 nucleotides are TGTGCCAGCAACAACCCTATTTATGGCTACACCTTC. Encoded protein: CASNNPIYGYTF.

The CDR3 region is CASSQADRGQAYEQYF. The CDR3 DNA is TGCGCCAGCAGCCAAGCGGACAGGGGGCAGGCGTACGAGCAGTACTTC. This chain links TRBV4-1 with TRBJ2-5, with 11 bases aligning to TRBD1. The J call could be wrong; TRBJ2-7 is a better fit for the DNA end. This CDR3 has 16 residues. The germline V gene has CDR1 MGHRA and CDR2 YSYEKL.

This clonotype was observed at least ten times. The CDR3 here is CASGTGSGRHNEQFF. The CDR3 region has the DNA TGTGCTAGTGGAACAGGATCAGGGAGACACAATGAGCAGTTCTTC. This chain connects TRBV12-5 to TRBJ2-1, with D possibly being TRBD1 or TRBD2 (5 bases each). The CDR3 is 15 residues long. Looked up from germline, CDR1 is LGHNT and CDR2 is FRNRAP. Trimming took 6 bases from V and 5 from J, leaving 17 bases between them.

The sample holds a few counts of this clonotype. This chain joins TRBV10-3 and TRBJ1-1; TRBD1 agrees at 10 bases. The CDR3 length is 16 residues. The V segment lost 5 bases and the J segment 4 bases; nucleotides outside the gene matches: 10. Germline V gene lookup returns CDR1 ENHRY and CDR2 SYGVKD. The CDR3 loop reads CAISSSGTGVSTEAFF. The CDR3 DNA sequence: TGTGCCATCAGTAGCTCCGGGACAGGGGTCTCCACTGAAGCTTTCTTT.

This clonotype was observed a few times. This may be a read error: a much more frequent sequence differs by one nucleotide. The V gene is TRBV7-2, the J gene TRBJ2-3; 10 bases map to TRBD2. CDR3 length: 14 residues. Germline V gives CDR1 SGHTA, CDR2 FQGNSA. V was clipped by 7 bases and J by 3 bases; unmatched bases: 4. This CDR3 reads CASIPGLATDTQYF. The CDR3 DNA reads TGTGCCAGCATCCCGGGACTAGCGACAGATACGCAGTATTTT.

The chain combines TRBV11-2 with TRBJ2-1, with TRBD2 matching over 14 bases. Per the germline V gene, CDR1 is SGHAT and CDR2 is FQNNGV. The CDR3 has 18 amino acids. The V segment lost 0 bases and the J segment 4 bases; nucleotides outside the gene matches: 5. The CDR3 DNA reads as TGTGCCAGCAGCTTAGATCGAAGGACTAGCGGGGGGTACAATGAGCAGTTCTTC. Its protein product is CASSLDRRTSGGYNEQFF.

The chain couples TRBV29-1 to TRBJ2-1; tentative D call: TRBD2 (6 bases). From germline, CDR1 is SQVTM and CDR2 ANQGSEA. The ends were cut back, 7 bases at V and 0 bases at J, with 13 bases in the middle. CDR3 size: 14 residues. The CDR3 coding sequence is TGCAGCGCGACCAGGCGGGACTCCTACAATGAGCAGTTCTTC. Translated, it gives CSATRRDSYNEQFF.

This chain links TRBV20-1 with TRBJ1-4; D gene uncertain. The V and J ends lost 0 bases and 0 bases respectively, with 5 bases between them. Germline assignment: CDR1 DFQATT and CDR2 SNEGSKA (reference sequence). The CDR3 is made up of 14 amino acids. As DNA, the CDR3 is TGCAGTGCTAGAGAGTTCGCAACTAATGAAAAACTGTTTTTT. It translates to CSAREFATNEKLFF.

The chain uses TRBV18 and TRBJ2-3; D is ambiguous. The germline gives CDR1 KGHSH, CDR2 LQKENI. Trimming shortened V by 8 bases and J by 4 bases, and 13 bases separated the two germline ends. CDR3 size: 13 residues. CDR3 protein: CASTRSAADTQYF. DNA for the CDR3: TGTGCCAGCACCCGGAGCGCAGCAGATACGCAGTATTTT.

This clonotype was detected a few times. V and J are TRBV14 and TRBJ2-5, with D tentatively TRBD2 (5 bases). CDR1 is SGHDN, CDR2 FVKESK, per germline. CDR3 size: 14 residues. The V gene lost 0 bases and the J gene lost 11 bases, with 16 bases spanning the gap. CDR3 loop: CASSQELGPWEQYF. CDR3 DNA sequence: TGTGCCAGCAGCCAAGAGTTGGGCCCTTGGGAGCAGTACTTC.

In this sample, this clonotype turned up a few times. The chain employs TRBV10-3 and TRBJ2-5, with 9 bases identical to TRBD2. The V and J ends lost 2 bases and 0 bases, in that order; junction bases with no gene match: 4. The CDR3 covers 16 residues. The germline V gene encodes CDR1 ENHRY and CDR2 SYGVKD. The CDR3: CAISETSSGNQETQYF. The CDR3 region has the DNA TGTGCCATCAGTGAGACCTCTAGCGGGAACCAAGAGACCCAGTACTTC.